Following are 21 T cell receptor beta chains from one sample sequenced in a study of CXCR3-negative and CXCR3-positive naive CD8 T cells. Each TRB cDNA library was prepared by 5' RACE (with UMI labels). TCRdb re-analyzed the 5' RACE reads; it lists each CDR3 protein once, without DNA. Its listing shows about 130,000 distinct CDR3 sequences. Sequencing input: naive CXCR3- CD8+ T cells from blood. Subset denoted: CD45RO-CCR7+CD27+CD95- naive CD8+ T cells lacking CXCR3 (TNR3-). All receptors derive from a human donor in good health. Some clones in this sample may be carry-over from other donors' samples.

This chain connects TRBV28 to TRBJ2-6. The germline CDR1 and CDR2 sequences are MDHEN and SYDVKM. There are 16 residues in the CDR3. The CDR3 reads CASSLPRNVGANVLTF.

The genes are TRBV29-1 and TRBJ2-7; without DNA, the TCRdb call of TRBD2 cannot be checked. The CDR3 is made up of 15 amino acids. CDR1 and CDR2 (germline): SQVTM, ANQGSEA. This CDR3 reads CSVESVLAGHYEQYF.

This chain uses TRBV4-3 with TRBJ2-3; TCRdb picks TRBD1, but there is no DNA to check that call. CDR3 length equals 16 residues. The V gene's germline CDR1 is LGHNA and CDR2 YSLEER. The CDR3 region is CASSQDRWGSTDTQYF.

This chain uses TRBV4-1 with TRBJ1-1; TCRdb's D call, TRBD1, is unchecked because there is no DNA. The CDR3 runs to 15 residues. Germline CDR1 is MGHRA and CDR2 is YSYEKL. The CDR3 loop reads CASSQDTGVNTEAFF.

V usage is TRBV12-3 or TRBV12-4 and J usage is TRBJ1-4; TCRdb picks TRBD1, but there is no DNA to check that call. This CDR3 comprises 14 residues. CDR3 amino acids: CASRTRDSYEKLFF.

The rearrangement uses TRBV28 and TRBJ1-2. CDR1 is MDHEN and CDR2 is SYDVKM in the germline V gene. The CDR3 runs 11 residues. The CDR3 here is CASSDYYGYTF.

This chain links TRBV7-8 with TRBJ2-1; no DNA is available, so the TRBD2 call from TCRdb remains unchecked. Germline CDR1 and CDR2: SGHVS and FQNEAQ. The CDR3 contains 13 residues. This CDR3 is CASSFERGSEQFF.

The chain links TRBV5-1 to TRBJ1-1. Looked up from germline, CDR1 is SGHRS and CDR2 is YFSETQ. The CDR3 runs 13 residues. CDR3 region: CASSWPPNTEAFF. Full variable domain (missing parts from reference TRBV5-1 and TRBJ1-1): KAGVTQTPRYLIKTRGQQVTLSCSPISGHRSVSWYQQTPGQGLQFLFEYFSETQRNKGNFPGRFSGRQFSNSRSEMNVSTLELGDSALYLCASSWPPNTEAFFGQGTRLTVV.

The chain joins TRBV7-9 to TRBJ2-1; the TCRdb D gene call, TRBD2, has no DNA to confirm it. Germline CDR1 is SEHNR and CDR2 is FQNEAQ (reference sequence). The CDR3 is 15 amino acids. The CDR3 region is CASSQRGTSYNEQFF.

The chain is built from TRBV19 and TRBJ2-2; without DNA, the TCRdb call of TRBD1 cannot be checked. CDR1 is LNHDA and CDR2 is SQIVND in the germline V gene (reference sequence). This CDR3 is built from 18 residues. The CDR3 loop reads CASSIVVLWTGLTGELFF.

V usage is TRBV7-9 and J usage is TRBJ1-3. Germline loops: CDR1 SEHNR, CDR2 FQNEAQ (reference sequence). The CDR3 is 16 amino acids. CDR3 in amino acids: CASSLADDAWGNTIYF.

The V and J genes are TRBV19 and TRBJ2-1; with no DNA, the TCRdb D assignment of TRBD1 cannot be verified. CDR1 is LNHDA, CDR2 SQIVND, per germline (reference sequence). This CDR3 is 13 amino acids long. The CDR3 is CASSTTGGNEQFF.

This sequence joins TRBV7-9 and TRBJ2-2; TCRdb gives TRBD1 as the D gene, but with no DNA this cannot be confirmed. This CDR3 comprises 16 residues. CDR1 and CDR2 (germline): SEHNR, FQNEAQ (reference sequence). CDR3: CASSHSRDSPSGELFF.

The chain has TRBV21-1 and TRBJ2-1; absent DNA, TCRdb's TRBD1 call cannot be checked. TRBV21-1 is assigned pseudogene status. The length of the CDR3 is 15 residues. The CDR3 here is CASSKDGGGYNEQFF.

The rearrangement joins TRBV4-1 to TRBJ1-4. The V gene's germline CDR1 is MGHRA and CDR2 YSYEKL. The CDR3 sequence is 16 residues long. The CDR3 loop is CASSQGTSSTNEKLFF.

CDR3 sequence: CASSPRDEQYF. V and J are TRBV12-3 or TRBV12-4 and TRBJ2-7. The CDR3 has 11 residues.

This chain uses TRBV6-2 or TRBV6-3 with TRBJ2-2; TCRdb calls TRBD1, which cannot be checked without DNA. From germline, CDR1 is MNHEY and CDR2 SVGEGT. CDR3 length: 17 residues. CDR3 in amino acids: CACSYLQGQADTGELFF.

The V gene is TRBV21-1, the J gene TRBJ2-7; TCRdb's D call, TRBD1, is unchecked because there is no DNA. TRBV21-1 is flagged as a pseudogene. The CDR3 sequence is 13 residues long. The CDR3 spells CASRQGQHYEQYF.

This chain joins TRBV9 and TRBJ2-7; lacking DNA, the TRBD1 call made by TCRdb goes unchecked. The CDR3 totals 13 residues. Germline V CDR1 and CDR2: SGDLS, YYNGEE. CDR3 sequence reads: CASSVDPDYEQYF.

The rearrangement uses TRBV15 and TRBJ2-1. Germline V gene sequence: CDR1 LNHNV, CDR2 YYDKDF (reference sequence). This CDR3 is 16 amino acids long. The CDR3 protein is CATSRDQGISYNEQFF.

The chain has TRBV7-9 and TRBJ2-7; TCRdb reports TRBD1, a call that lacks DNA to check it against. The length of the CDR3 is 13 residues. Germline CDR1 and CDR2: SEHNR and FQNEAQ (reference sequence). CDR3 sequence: CASSEGASREQYF.